This is a list of T cell receptor beta chains from one sample in a study of blood T cells in healthy people across ages. TCRdb fed the 5' RACE reads into MiXCR, producing one record per CDR3 protein. The sample lists hundreds of thousands of distinct CDR3 sequences, 25% to 35% occurring once. Sequenced sample: blood. The receptors stem from an elderly woman in good health. Each CDR3 is given with its conserved first and last residue. The D gene is left open where the match is weak. Expanded clones get a size class; other rows say once, few or many, or leave the size out.

J: TRBJ2-1
size: many
V: TRBV7-9
D: TRBD2
CDR3: CASSPDWGLAGPPHEQFF
DNA: TGTGCCAGCAGCCCAGATTGGGGTCTAGCGGGGCCCCCCCATGAGCAGTTCTTC

J: TRBJ2-2
size: few
V: TRBV4-3
D: -
CDR3: CASSQTSRSGELFF
DNA: TGCGCCAGCAGCCAAACCTCCCGGTCCGGGGAGCTGTTTTTT

J: TRBJ1-5
size: -
V: TRBV19
D: -
CDR3: CASNPLAGDINQPQHF
DNA: TGTGCCAGTAACCCCCTGGCAGGGGATATCAATCAGCCCCAGCATTTT

J: TRBJ2-3
size: many
V: TRBV7-2
D: -
CDR3: CASSLASESTDTQYF
DNA: TGTGCCAGCAGCTTAGCTAGCGAGAGCACAGATACGCAGTATTTT

J: TRBJ2-7
size: -
V: TRBV10-3
D: TRBD2
CDR3: CAISGGGAETRYF
DNA: TGTGCCATCAGTGGCGGGGGGGCAGAGACCCGGTACTTC

J: TRBJ2-7
size: few
V: TRBV15
D: -
CDR3: CATSRDGDEQYF
DNA: TGTGCCACCAGCAGAGACGGGGACGAGCAGTACTTC

J: TRBJ2-3
size: -
V: TRBV7-2
D: -
CDR3: CASSLALLAPTDTQYF
DNA: TGTGCCAGCAGCTTAGCGCTACTAGCTCCGACAGATACGCAGTATTTT

J: TRBJ2-7
size: many
V: TRBV7-9
D: -
CDR3: CASSLAGTTNEQYF
DNA: TGTGCCAGCAGCTTAGCGGGAACAACCAACGAGCAGTACTTC

J: TRBJ2-3
size: many
V: TRBV4-2
D: TRBD2
CDR3: CASSPSERGGADTQYF
DNA: TGTGCCAGCAGCCCTAGTGAGCGGGGGGGAGCAGATACGCAGTATTTT

J: TRBJ1-6
size: -
V: TRBV7-9
D: TRBD1
CDR3: CASSLGQGTGNSPLHF
DNA: TGTGCCAGCAGCCTGGGACAGGGGACCGGAAATTCACCCCTCCACTTT

J: TRBJ1-2
size: many
V: TRBV19
D: -
CDR3: CASSITAEYGYTF
DNA: TGTGCCAGTAGTATAACGGCCGAATATGGCTACACCTTC

J: TRBJ2-5
size: -
V: TRBV3-1
D: -
CDR3: CASSHHDVPYGQYF
DNA: TGTGCCAGCAGCCATCACGACGTACCCTACGGGCAGTACTTC

J: TRBJ1-1
size: -
V: TRBV7-9
D: -
CDR3: CASKRGRNTEAFF
DNA: TGTGCCAGCAAAAGGGGGAGGAACACTGAAGCTTTCTTT

J: TRBJ2-5
size: many
V: TRBV11-3
D: -
CDR3: CASSRDFQETQYF
DNA: TGTGCCAGCAGCCGGGACTTCCAAGAGACCCAGTACTTC

J: TRBJ2-7
size: many
V: TRBV27
D: TRBD1
CDR3: CASSLSGTGSYEQYF
DNA: TGTGCCAGCAGCCTATCCGGGACAGGCTCCTACGAGCAGTACTTC

J: TRBJ1-2
size: many
V: TRBV20-1
D: TRBD1
CDR3: CSARVTGASYGYTF
DNA: TGCAGTGCTAGAGTTACAGGGGCTTCCTATGGCTACACCTTC

J: TRBJ2-7
size: -
V: TRBV27
D: TRBD1
CDR3: CASSRDRGTFSAYEQYF
DNA: TGTGCCAGCAGCCGGGACAGGGGTACGTTTTCAGCGTACGAGCAGTACTTC

J: TRBJ2-4
size: -
V: TRBV7-9
D: -
CDR3: CASSTETPWQYF
DNA: TGTGCCAGCAGCACCGAGACCCCTTGGCAGTACTTC

J: TRBJ1-5
size: -
V: TRBV3-1
D: -
CDR3: CASSSTRGQPQHF
DNA: TGTGCCAGCAGCTCAACCCGAGGGCAGCCCCAGCATTTT

J: TRBJ1-1
size: few
V: TRBV30
D: -
CDR3: CAWSLGRINTEAFF
DNA: TGTGCCTGGAGTCTGGGACGGATCAACACTGAAGCTTTCTTT

J: TRBJ2-5
size: many
V: TRBV28
D: -
CDR3: CASQAPGAKETQYF
DNA: TGTGCCTCCCAGGCCCCAGGGGCGAAAGAGACCCAGTACTTC

J: TRBJ1-1
size: many
V: TRBV6-6
D: -
CDR3: CASSYGGSSTEAFF
DNA: TGTGCCAGCAGTTACGGGGGTTCGAGCACTGAAGCTTTCTTT

J: TRBJ1-1
size: -
V: TRBV18
D: -
CDR3: CASSPLRGASNTEAFF
DNA: TGTGCCAGCTCACCACTCCGGGGGGCCTCGAACACTGAAGCTTTCTTT

J: TRBJ2-6
size: many
V: TRBV27
D: -
CDR3: CASSFSSGANVLTF
DNA: TGTGCCAGCAGTTTTTCGTCTGGGGCCAACGTCCTGACTTTC

J: TRBJ2-5
size: -
V: TRBV7-2
D: TRBD2
CDR3: CASSLRTSGGTGQETQYF
DNA: TGTGCCAGCAGCTTAAGGACTAGCGGGGGGACTGGACAAGAGACCCAGTACTTC